These 19 T cell receptor delta chains originate from one sample sequenced in a study of γδ T cells in repeated Plasmodium falciparum infection. Bulk repertoires came from Vgamma9/Vdelta2+ or Vdelta2-negative gammadelta T cells flow-sorted from PBMC. TCRdb used CATT to re-call clones from the multiplex PCR reads. This sample has about 51,000 delta-chain clones, with approximately 2% found just once. Sequenced sample: gamma-delta T cells from blood. These TCRs come from a pool of human donors (malaria-infected and uninfected, not separated).

This clone was seen repeatedly, ten times or more. The gene calls are TRDV1 and TRDJ1; TRDD2 aligns across 8 bases. No J gene was available from TCRdb, and it was assigned here by a germline match of the DNA. Trimming removed 2 bases from V and 6 bases from J; junction bases left unmatched: 20. Germline V lookup: CDR1 TSWWSYY, CDR2 QGS. The CDR3 runs 19 residues. CDR3 coding DNA: TGTGCTCTTGGGGAATTTCTTCCTACGAAGTACTGGGTCCCCAATAAACTCATCTTT. It specifies CALGEFLPTKYWVPNKLIF.

This clone occurred many times. The protein given by TCRdb reflects a much larger clone and differs at residue 3 from this DNA's translation, likely from a read error; the protein shown is the DNA's translation. This rearrangement joins TRDV2 to TRDJ1, with 7 bases that match TRDD3. This CDR3 has 14 residues. The V gene's germline CDR1 is GEAIGNYY and CDR2 EKD. The CDR3 here is CARDSLGTTDKLIF. The CDR3 DNA sequence: TGTGCCCGTGACTCACTGGGGACTACCGATAAACTCATCTTT.

There are a few counts of this clone. The translation of this DNA and the TCRdb protein of a much larger clone differ at residue 3, probably owing to a read error; the protein shown here is translated from the DNA. The chain carries TRDV3 and TRDJ2, with 10 positions matching TRDD3. The J gene was missing in TCRdb and was found by matching the end of the DNA to germline. This CDR3 contains 24 residues. Germline trimming cut 5 bases from V and 1 base from J; bases unmatched to any gene: 34. The V gene's germline CDR1 is TVYSNPD and CDR2 GDNSRS (reference sequence). The CDR3 loop reads CAPRNPLSYPTPYWGIFLTAQLFF. CDR3 in DNA: TGTGCCCCCAGAAACCCCCTTTCCTACCCCACCCCTTACTGGGGGATCTTTTTGACAGCACAACTCTTCTTT.

This clone has a count of ten or more. TCRdb lists the protein of a much larger clone for this DNA, which differs at residue 19, so this is likely a read error; the protein given here is translated from the DNA itself. This sequence joins TRDV1 and TRDJ1; TRDD3 matches 10 bases. The CDR3 consists of 20 residues. The germline gives CDR1 TSWWSYY, CDR2 QGS. CDR3 sequence reads: CALGDLSRGRLWTGGCRLTF. CDR3 nucleotide sequence: TGTGCTCTTGGGGACCTAAGTAGGGGGCGTTTATGGACTGGGGGATGTAGGCTCACCTTT.

This clone was found once. The J gene has no call, while the V gene is TRDV2; the table names TRDD3, a call not compared with the DNA. CDR3 length equals 19 residues. Per germline, CDR1 GEAIGNYY and CDR2 EKD. The DNA for the CDR3 is TGTGCCTGTGACACTCTTGTTCCTACTATCGTACTGGGGGACCGTAACCTCATCTTT. It codes for CACDTLVPTIVLGDRNLIF.

Points on this clone: The TCRdb protein, from a much larger clone, departs from this DNA's translation at residue 5, likely by read error; the protein shown derives from the DNA. The chain joins TRDV2 to TRDJ1, with D possibly TRDD3 on 5 matching bases. TCRdb leaves out the J gene; it was filled in here by matching the DNA to germline. CDR1 and CDR2 from the germline V gene are GEAIGNYY and EKD. V was trimmed by 3 bases and J by 4 bases, leaving 32 bases between them. There are 20 residues in the CDR3. The CDR3 DNA is TGTGCCTGTGACTCAGTCGCTCCAATCCGCGATACAAGGCGCGGCGATAAACTCATCTTT. Translation gives CACDSVAPIRDTRRGDKLIF.

Turning to this clone: This may be a read error, as it is one base from a much larger clone. The chain is built from TRDV1 and TRDJ1; 9 bases match TRDD3. As TCRdb names no J gene, one was assigned here on the basis of a DNA match to germline. With 1 base clipped from V and 0 bases from J, the junction kept 21 bases outside the gene matches. CDR1 is TSWWSYY and CDR2 is QGS in the germline V gene. The CDR3 totals 22 residues. The CDR3 reads CALGEQGLAILGDKCYTDKLIF. The CDR3 region has the DNA TGTGCTCTTGGGGAACAAGGCCTAGCGATACTGGGGGACAAATGTTACACCGATAAACTCATCTTT.

This clone was seen a handful of times. The amino acid sequence in TCRdb belongs to a much larger clone and departs from this DNA's translation at residue 7, likely a sequencing read error; the sequence shown is translated from the DNA. This CDR3 is CAYRGYHTDKLIF. CDR3 nucleotide sequence: TGTGCTTATAGGGGATACCACACCGATAAACTCATCTTT. The rearrangement uses TRAV38-2/DV8 and TRDJ1; possible D gene TRDD3, 6 bases. The J gene, missing from TCRdb, was assigned here through DNA to germline matching. Trimming pared 4 bases from V and 0 bases from J, leaving 7 bases between. The germline gives CDR1 TSESDYY, CDR2 QEAYKQQN. The length of the CDR3 is 13 residues.

For this clone: This DNA's translation differs at residue 4 from TCRdb's protein, which comes from a much larger clone; a read error is likely, and the protein shown is translated from the DNA. V and J are TRAV38-2/DV8 and TRDJ1, with 11 bases identical to TRDD3. Germline-derived CDR1 and CDR2 are TSESDYY and QEAYKQQN. The CDR3 totals 17 residues. CDR3 in DNA: TGTGCCTTCCTGGGGGATGGGGGATACGGTGGCACCGATAAACTCATCTTT. It specifies CAFLGDGGYGGTDKLIF.

About this clone itself: A far larger clone is just one base off, so this is likely a read error. Other nucleotide sequences from this sample produce the same CDR3. This chain links TRDV1 with TRDJ1; 9 nucleotides line up with TRDD3. Since TCRdb gives no J gene, matching the DNA to germline was used here to assign it. CDR1 and CDR2 from the germline V gene are TSWWSYY and QGS. J was trimmed by 0 bases and V by 3 bases; bases with no gene match: 41. This CDR3 is built from 28 residues. CDR3 DNA sequence: TGTGCTCTTGGGGACTGGGGAAATAACTTTCCTCTTGAGTGGGGGATAAGACCTGCTGGTCTGTACACCGATAAACTCATCTTT. Protein sequence: CALGDWGNNFPLEWGIRPAGLYTDKLIF.

The chain combines TRDV3 with TRDJ1; 10 bases map to TRDD3. TCRdb offers no J gene call, so here the DNA was matched to germline to obtain one. The CDR3 is 19 residues long. Germline CDR1 and CDR2: TVYSNPD and GDNSRS (reference sequence). The ends lost 2 bases at V and 0 bases at J; junction bases unmatched: 18. The CDR3 sequence: CAFGGLYWGIPSNTDKLIF. The CDR3 region has the DNA TGTGCCTTTGGAGGGCTTTACTGGGGGATCCCCTCCAACACCGATAAACTCATCTTT.

This clone was seen a handful of times. With a far larger clone one base away, a read error is the likely cause. Additional DNA sequences in this sample encode the identical CDR3. The chain uses TRDV3 and TRDJ1; TRDD3 agrees at 13 bases. TCRdb lists no J gene, so it was determined here by aligning the DNA to germline. Germline lookup yields CDR1 TVYSNPD and CDR2 GDNSRS (reference sequence). The CDR3 spans 24 residues. V was clipped by 2 bases and J by 0 bases; unmatched bases: 30. CDR3 in DNA: TGTGCCTTTGTCATCGCTCCAAAACTATCTACTGGGGGATACGGGCCTCTCTACACCGATAAACTCATCTTT. Translated, it gives CAFVIAPKLSTGGYGPLYTDKLIF. Full variable domain (rest looked up from reference TRDV3 and TRDJ1): CDKVTQSSPDQTVASGSEVVLLCTYDTVYSNPDLFWYRIRPDYSFQFVFYGDNSRSEGADFTQGRFSVKHILTQKAFHLVISPVRTEDSATYYCAFVIAPKLSTGGYGPLYTDKLIFGKGTRVTVEP.

As regards this clone: The likely explanation is a read error, given a far larger clone one base away. The same CDR3 can be traced to other DNA sequences in this sample. The chain has TRAV38-2/DV8 and TRDJ1; the match to TRDD3 covers 10 bases. TCRdb gives no J gene; it was assigned here by matching the DNA to germline. J was trimmed by 3 bases and V by 0 bases; bases with no gene match: 20. Germline V CDR1 and CDR2: TSESDYY, QEAYKQQN. This CDR3 region has 21 residues. DNA of the CDR3: TGTGCTTATAGGAGCGCGACTCCGCCTGGCCTGGGGGATAACTTCGCCGATAAACTCATCTTT. Protein: CAYRSATPPGLGDNFADKLIF.

This clone was observed at least ten times. The TCRdb protein, from a much larger clone, departs from this DNA's translation at residue 5, likely by read error; the protein shown derives from the DNA. This CDR3 is also generated by other DNA sequences in the sample. V gene TRDV3 combines with J gene TRDJ1, with a weak D call TRDD2 (8 bases). V was cut by 1 base and J by 1 base, with 25 bases left in between. In germline, CDR1 is TVYSNPD, CDR2 GDNSRS (reference sequence). The CDR3 consists of 18 residues. The CDR3 sequence: CAFKLPTRLGAPTDKLIF. The CDR3 nucleotides read TGTGCCTTTAAGCTTCCTACTAGGCTGGGGGCTCCCACCGATAAACTCATCTTT. The variable domain in full, with the rest retrieved from reference TRDV3 and TRDJ1, is CDKVTQSSPDQTVASGSEVVLLCTYDTVYSNPDLFWYRIRPDYSFQFVFYGDNSRSEGADFTQGRFSVKHILTQKAFHLVISPVRTEDSATYYCAFKLPTRLGAPTDKLIFGKGTRVTVEP.

This clone was seen a few times. The protein that TCRdb holds for this DNA derives from a much larger clone and differs from the translated DNA at residue 11, which likely indicates a read error; the protein shown here is translated from the DNA. The chain combines TRDV1 with TRDJ1, with D perhaps TRDD3 (8 bases). TCRdb leaves out the J gene; it was filled in here by matching the DNA to germline. V lost 4 bases, J lost 2 bases, and 38 bases lay in between. CDR3 length: 23 amino acids. CDR1 and CDR2 (germline): TSWWSYY, QGS. The CDR3 sequence: CALGVPPLFLCGWGRDRTDKLIF. The CDR3 DNA is TGTGCTCTTGGGGTCCCTCCCCTCTTCCTATGTGGCTGGGGGAGAGACAGAACCGATAAACTCATCTTT.

With respect to this clone: This likely stems from a read error, as it lies one base from a far larger clone. Other nucleotide sequences in the sample specify the same CDR3. The chain is built from TRDV1 and TRDJ1; 8 positions agree with TRDD3. Assignment of the J gene here rests on matching the DNA to germline, because TCRdb gives none. This CDR3 has 20 residues. CDR1 and CDR2 (germline): TSWWSYY, QGS. The junction had 20 bases not matched to a gene; V was cut back by 3 bases and J by 2 bases. This chain's CDR3 is CALGEHCETYGYWGTDKLIF. In DNA, the CDR3 is TGTGCTCTTGGGGAGCATTGCGAGACCTACGGGTACTGGGGGACCGATAAACTCATCTTT.

This clone was detected a few times. A far larger clone is one base from this, pointing to a likely read error. Other DNA sequences of this sample code for an identical CDR3. The V gene is TRDV2; the J gene was not called; the table assigns TRDD3, which was not confirmed against the DNA. The CDR3 is 19 residues long. The germline V gene encodes CDR1 GEAIGNYY and CDR2 EKD. The DNA for the CDR3 is TGTGCCTGTGACACCTTCCCGGCTCTGGGGGATCCTTTCACCGATAAACTCATATTT. As protein: CACDTFPALGDPFTDKLIF.

This clone was seen ten or more times. The chain recombines TRDV1 with TRDJ1, with 7 bases identical to TRDD3. Germline CDR1 reads TSWWSYY; CDR2 reads QGS. The CDR3 has 17 residues. V gave up 0 bases and J gave up 3 bases; unmatched junction bases: 10. CDR3 protein: CALGELHAGWGSDKLIF. The CDR3 nucleotides are TGTGCTCTTGGGGAACTCCACGCCGGCTGGGGGTCCGATAAACTCATCTTT.

This clone occurred a few times. The amino acid sequence in TCRdb belongs to a much larger clone and departs from this DNA's translation at residue 9, likely a sequencing read error; the sequence shown is translated from the DNA. This chain joins TRDV1 and TRDJ1; 10 positions agree with TRDD3. Germline matching of the DNA provided the J gene here, since TCRdb leaves it blank. The CDR3 contains 21 residues. Trimming cost V 4 bases and J 7 bases; bases outside gene matches: 27. Germline V gene data show CDR1 as TSWWSYY and CDR2 as QGS. The CDR3 is CALGATGASTIVRGIRGKLIF. In DNA form, the CDR3 reads TGTGCTCTTGGGGCCACTGGTGCTTCTACTATCGTGAGGGGGATACGCGGTAAACTCATCTTT.